This T cell receptor (beta chain) was documented in a study of shared clonotypes between healthy human individuals. General observations from the study: Naive CD4 clonotype sharing across four donors was approximately 5%.

The germline CDR1 and CDR2 sequences are SGHKS and YYEKEE (reference sequence). CDR3 length equals 13 residues. The V end lost 4 bases, the J end lost 7 bases, and 15 bases lay between the germline ends. Only in-frame clones appear in the TCRdb table, and some are missing; sequencing was by immunoSEQ multiplex PCR. The sample has about 820,000 clones, over 90% seen once. This clone has only a few counts. The antigen remains undetermined. Terminally differentiated effector memory CD45RA+ cells were excluded from the naive CD8 cells, which were CD45RO-negative and positively selected for CCR7. The sequencing input was naive CD8+ T cells sorted from blood. The sequence was collected from a man younger than 40 in good health. This rearrangement joins TRBV5-5 to TRBJ2-7; tentative D call: TRBD1 (6 bases). CDR3 sequence reads: CASSALQGIEQYF. CDR3 in DNA: TGTGCCAGCAGCGCCTTACAGGGTATAGAGCAGTACTTC.